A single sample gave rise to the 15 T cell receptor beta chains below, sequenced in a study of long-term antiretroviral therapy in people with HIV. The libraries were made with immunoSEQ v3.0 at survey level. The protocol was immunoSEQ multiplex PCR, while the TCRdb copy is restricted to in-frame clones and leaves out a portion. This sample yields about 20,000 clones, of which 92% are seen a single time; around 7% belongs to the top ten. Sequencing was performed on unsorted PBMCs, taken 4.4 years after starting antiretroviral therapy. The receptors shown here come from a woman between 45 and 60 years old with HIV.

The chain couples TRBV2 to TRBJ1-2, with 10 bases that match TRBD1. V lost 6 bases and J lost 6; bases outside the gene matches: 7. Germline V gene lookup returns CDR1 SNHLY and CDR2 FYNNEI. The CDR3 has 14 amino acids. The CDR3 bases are TGTGCCAGCAGCCAGCGAGGGACAGGGGATGGCTACACCTTC. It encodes CASSQRGTGDGYTF.

CDR3 amino acids: CASSLRTSGRGETQYF. CDR3 in DNA: TGTGCCAGCAGCCTCCGGACTAGCGGGAGAGGGGAGACCCAGTACTTC. The V call is TRBV5-4, the J call TRBJ2-5, with 13 nucleotides matching TRBD2. From germline, CDR1 is SGHNT and CDR2 YYREEE (reference sequence). J lost 5 bases, V lost 4 bases, and 8 bases had no gene match. The CDR3 consists of 16 residues.

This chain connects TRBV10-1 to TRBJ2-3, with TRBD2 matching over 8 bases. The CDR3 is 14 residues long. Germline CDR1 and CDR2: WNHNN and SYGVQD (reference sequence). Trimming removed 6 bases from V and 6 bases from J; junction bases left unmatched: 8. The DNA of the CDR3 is TGCGCCAGCAGCCGAGAGACTAGCGAGGATACGCAGTATTTT. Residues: CASSRETSEDTQYF.

CDR3 residues: CAIRTEGVAYEQYF. The CDR3 nucleotides read TGTGCCATCAGGACCGAAGGGGTCGCCTACGAGCAGTACTTC. The chain combines TRBV10-3 with TRBJ2-7, with D maybe TRBD1 (5 bases). V gave up 6 bases and J gave up 2 bases, with 14 bases separating them. Germline V lookup: CDR1 ENHRY, CDR2 SYGVKD. The CDR3 consists of 14 residues.

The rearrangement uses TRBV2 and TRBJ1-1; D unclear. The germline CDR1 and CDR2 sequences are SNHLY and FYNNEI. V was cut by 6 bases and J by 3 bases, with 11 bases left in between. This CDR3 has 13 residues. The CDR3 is CASSAMRDTEAFF. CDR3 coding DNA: TGTGCCAGCAGCGCCATGAGGGACACTGAAGCTTTCTTT.

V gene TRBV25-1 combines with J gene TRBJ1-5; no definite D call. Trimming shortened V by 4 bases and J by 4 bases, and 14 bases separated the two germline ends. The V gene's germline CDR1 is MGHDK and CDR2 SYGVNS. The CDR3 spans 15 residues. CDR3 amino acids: CASSGSTGVNQPQHF. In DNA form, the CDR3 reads TGTGCCAGCAGTGGTAGCACCGGGGTTAATCAGCCCCAGCATTTT.

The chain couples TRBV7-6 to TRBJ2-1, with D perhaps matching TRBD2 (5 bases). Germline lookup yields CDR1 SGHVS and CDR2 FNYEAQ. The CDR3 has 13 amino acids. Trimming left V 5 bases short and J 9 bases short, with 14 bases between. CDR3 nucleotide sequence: TGTGCCAGCAGCCCCGGACTGCAAGGTGAGCAGTTCTTC. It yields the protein CASSPGLQGEQFF. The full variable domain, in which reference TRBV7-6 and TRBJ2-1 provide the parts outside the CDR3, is GAGVSQSPRYKVTKRGQDVALRCDPISGHVSLYWYRQALGQGPEFLTYFNYEAQQDKSGLPNDRFSAERPEGSISTLTIQRTEQRDSAMYRCASSPGLQGEQFFGPGTRLTVL.

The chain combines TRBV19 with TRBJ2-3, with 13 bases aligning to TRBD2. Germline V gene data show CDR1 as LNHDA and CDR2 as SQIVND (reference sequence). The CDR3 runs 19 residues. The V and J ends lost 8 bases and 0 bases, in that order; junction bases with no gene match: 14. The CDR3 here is CASGGFGGLAGSSTDTQYF. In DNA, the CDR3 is TGTGCCAGTGGGGGGTTTGGGGGACTAGCGGGGTCTAGCACAGATACGCAGTATTTT.

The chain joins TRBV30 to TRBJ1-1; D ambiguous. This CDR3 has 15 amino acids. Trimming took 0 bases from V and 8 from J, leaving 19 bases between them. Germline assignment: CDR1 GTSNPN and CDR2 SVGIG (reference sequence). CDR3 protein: CAWSVTGVGLSEAFF. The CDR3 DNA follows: TGTGCCTGGAGTGTAACCGGGGTAGGATTATCCGAAGCTTTCTTT.

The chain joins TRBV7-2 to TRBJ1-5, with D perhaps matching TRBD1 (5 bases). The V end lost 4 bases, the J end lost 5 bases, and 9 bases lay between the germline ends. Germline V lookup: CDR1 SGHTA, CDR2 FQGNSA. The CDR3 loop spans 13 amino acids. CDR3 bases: TGTGCCAGCAGCTATGTGGGGGATCAGCCCCAGCATTTT. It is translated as CASSYVGDQPQHF.

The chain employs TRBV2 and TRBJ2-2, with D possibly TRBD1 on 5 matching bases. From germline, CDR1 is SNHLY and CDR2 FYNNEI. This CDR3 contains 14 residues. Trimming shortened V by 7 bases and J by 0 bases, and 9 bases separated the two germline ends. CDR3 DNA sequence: TGTGCCAGCAAACAGGTCGCGAACACCGGGGAGCTGTTTTTT. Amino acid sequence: CASKQVANTGELFF.

In nucleotides, the CDR3 is TGCGCCAGCAGCTTGGTACAGGGGCTTCTTTCAGGGGTAGTAACTAATGAAAAACTGTTTTTT. Amino acid sequence: CASSLVQGLLSGVVTNEKLFF. This chain joins TRBV5-1 and TRBJ1-4; 7 nucleotides match TRBD1. Germline CDR1 reads SGHRS; CDR2 reads YFSETQ. V shed 0 bases, J shed 1 base, and the junction held 18 bases outside the gene matches. This CDR3 spans 21 amino acids.

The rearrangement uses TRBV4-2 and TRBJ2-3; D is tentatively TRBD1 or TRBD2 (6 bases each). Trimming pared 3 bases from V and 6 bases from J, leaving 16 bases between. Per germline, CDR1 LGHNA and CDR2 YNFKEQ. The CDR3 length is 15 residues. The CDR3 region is CASSHERGPRDTQYF. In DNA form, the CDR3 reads TGTGCCAGCAGCCACGAACGGGGGCCGCGGGATACGCAGTATTTT.

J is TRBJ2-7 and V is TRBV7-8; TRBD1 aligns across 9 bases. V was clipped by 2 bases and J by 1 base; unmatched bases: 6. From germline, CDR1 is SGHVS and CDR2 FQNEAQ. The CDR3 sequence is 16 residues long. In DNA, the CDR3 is TGTGCCAGCAGCTTAAGAACAGGGGGCGGTTCCTACGAGCAGTACTTC. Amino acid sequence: CASSLRTGGGSYEQYF.

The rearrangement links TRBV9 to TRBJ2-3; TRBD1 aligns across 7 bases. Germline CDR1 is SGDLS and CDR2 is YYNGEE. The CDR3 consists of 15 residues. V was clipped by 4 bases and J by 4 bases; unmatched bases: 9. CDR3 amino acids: CASSPRDRVADTQYF. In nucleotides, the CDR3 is TGTGCCAGCAGCCCCCGGGACAGAGTTGCAGATACGCAGTATTTT.